This TCR beta chain was captured in a study of shared clonotypes between healthy human individuals. TCRdb keeps only in-frame clones here, not all; method: immunoSEQ multiplex PCR. The sample contains more than 2,000,000 clones, more than 85% of which appear only once. Germline loops: CDR1 MDHEN, CDR2 SYDVKM. The CDR3 loop spans 14 amino acids. The J segment lost 0 bases and the V segment lost 6 bases, leaving 4 bases of the junction unmatched. Notes on the study in general: All-four-donor shared clonotypes had higher generation probabilities than non-shared clonotypes did. Generally, naive subsets (rather than memory subsets) showed larger estimated richness. Genetic and exposure-history diversity was limited by the small donor number.

A note on this clone: The antigen is not known.

The sequence derives from a man younger than 35 in good health. Some clones in this sample may be carry-over from other donors' samples. Specimen: naive CD4+ T cells from PBMCs. Documented subset: CD45RA+ positively selected. The chain couples TRBV28 to TRBJ2-7; TRBD1 matches 8 bases. This CDR3 is CASSSTGASYEQYF. Written as DNA, the CDR3 is TGTGCCAGCAGCTCGACAGGGGCCTCCTACGAGCAGTACTTC.